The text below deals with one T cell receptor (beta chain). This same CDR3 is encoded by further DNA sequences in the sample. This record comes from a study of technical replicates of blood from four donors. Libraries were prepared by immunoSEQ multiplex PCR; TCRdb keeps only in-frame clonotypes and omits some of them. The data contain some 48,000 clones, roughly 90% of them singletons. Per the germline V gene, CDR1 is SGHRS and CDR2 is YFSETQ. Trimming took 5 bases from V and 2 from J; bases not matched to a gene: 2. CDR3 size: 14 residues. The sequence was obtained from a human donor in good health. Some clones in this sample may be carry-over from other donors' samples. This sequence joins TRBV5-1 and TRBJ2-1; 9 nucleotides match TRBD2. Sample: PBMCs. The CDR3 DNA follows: TGCGCCAGCAGTTCTAGCGGGGCCTACAATGAGCAGTTCTTC. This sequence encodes CASSSSGAYNEQFF. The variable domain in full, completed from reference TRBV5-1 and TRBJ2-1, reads KAGVTQTPRYLIKTRGQQVTLSCSPISGHRSVSWYQQTPGQGLQFLFEYFSETQRNKGNFPGRFSGRQFSNSRSEMNVSTLELGDSALYLCASSSSGAYNEQFFGPGTRLTVL.